This is a list of T cell receptor beta chains from one sample in a study of monozygotic twins with inflammatory bowel disease. TCRdb re-analyzed the 5' RACE reads; it lists each CDR3 protein once, without DNA. The sample table sets out a few hundred thousand distinct CDR3 sequences. Sequencing was done on a sample of blood. These receptors were taken from a human donor with ulcerative colitis or Crohn's disease, or a healthy co-twin of an affected twin (not recorded which). Each CDR3 is given with its conserved first and last residue.

V gene	J gene	CDR3 protein
TRBV5-1	TRBJ2-7	CASSSPGTEVHEQYF
TRBV20-1	TRBJ2-5	CSAHGLSWETQYF
TRBV12-3/TRBV12-4	TRBJ2-1	CASSGRQSSYNEQFF
TRBV7-2	TRBJ1-6	CASRPRTGDGSPLHF
TRBV15	TRBJ2-3	CATSRPLAGAPPDTQYF
TRBV24-1	TRBJ2-2	CATSDVEVGQTTGELFF
TRBV9	TRBJ2-3	CASSPARGGAADTQYF
TRBV6-1	TRBJ2-7	CASSIQGSYTYEQYF
TRBV19	TRBJ2-1	CASSPSQGAPSYEQFF
TRBV20-1	TRBJ2-3	CSARDATNTDTQYF
TRBV20-1	TRBJ1-1	CSSSNRGGRTTEAFF
TRBV27	TRBJ1-1	CASSLIPGTANTEAFF
TRBV9	TRBJ2-7	CASSTSGGEQYF
TRBV5-5	TRBJ1-5	CASSRGQGAGQPQHF
TRBV7-9	TRBJ1-5	CASSAETGGLVQPQHF
TRBV10-3	TRBJ2-7	CATGGGTGYEQYF
TRBV6-5	TRBJ2-5	CASSFSSGGRETQYF
TRBV20-1	TRBJ2-1	CSAIPSGGANEQFF
TRBV25-1	TRBJ2-1	CASSDFSGGVYNEQFF
TRBV20-1	TRBJ2-7	CSASPTTVYEQYF